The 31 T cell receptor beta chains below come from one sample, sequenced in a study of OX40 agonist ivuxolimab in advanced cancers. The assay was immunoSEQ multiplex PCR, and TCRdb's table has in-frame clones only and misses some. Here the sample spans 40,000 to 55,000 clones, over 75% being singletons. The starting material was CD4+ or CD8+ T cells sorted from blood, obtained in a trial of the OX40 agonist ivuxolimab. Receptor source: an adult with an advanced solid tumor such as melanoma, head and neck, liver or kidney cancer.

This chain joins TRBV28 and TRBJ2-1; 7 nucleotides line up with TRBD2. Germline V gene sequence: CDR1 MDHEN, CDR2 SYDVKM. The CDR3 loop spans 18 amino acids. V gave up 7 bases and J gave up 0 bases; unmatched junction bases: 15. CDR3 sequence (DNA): TGTGCCAGCACCCTTAGCGGGCTCGCTTTAACCTCCTACAATGAGCAGTTCTTC. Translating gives CASTLSGLALTSYNEQFF.

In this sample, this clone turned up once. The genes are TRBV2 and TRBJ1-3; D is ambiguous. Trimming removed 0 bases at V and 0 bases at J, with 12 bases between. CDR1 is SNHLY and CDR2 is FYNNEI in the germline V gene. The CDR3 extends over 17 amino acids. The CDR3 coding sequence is TGTGCCAGCAGTGAAGCGCTTCGAGGAGTCTCTGGAAACACCATATATTTT. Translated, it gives CASSEALRGVSGNTIYF.

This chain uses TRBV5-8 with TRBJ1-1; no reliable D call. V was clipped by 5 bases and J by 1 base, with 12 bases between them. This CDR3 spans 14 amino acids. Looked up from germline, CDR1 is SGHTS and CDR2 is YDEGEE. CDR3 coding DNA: TGTGCCAGCAGAGGAAGGACGGAGAACACTGAAGCTTTCTTT. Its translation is CASRGRTENTEAFF.

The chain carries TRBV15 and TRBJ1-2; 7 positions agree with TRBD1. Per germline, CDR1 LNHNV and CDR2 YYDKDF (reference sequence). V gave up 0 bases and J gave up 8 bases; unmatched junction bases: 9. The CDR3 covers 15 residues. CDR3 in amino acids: CATSRDPGTEGGYTF. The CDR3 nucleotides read TGTGCCACCAGCAGAGACCCCGGGACAGAGGGAGGCTACACCTTC.

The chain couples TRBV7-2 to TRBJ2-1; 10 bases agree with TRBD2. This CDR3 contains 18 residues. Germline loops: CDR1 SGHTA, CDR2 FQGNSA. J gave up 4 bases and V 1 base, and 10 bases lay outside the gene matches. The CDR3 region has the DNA TGTGCCAGCAGCTTAGACCTTATAGCGGGGGGCAAGTACAATGAGCAGTTCTTC. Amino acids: CASSLDLIAGGKYNEQFF.

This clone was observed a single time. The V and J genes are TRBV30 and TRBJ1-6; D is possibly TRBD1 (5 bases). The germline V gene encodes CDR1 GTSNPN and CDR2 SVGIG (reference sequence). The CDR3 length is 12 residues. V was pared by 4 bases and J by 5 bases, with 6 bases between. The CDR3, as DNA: TGTGCCTGGACCAGGGATAATTCACCCCTCCACTTT. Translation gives CAWTRDNSPLHF.

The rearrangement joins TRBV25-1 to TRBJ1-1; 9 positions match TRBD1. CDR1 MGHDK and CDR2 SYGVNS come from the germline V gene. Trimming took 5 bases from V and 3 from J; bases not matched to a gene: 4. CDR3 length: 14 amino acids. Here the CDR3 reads CASSFYRGHTEAFF. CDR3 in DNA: TGTGCCAGCAGTTTTTACAGGGGGCACACTGAAGCTTTCTTT.

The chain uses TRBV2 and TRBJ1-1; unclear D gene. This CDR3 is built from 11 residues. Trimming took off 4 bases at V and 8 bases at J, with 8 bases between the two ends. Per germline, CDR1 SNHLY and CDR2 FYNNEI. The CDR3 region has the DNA TGTGCCAGCAGTGTCGGACCCGAAGCTTTCTTT. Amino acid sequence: CASSVGPEAFF. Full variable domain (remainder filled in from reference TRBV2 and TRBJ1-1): EPEVTQTPSHQVTQMGQEVILRCVPISNHLYFYWYRQILGQKVEFLVSFYNNEISEKSEIFDDQFSVERPDGSNFTLKIRSTKLEDSAMYFCASSVGPEAFFGQGTRLTVV.

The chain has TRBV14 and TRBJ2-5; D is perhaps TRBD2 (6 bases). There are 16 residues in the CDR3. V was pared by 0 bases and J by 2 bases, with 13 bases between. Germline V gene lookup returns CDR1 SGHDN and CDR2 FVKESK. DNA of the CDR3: TGTGCCAGCAGCCAAGATTCCCGGGACTTACAAGAGACCCAGTACTTC. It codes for CASSQDSRDLQETQYF.

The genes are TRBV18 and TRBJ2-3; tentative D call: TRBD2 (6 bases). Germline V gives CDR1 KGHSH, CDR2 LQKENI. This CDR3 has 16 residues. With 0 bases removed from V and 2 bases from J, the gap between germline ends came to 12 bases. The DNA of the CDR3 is TGTGCCAGCTCACCACCGATGGACTACAACACAGATACGCAGTATTTT. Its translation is CASSPPMDYNTDTQYF.

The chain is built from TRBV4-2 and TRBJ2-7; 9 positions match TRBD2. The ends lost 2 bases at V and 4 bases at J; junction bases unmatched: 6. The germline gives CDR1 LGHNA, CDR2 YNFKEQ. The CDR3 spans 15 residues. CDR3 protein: CASSQQGLASYEQYF. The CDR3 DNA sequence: TGTGCCAGCAGCCAACAGGGACTAGCTTCATACGAGCAGTACTTC.

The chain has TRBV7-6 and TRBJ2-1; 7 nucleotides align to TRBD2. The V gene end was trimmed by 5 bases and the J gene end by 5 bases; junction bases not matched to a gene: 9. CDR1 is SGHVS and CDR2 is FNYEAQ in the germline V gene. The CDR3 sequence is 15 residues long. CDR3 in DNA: TGTGCCAGCAGCCGACTAGCCCTGTACGACAATGAGCAGTTCTTC. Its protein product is CASSRLALYDNEQFF.

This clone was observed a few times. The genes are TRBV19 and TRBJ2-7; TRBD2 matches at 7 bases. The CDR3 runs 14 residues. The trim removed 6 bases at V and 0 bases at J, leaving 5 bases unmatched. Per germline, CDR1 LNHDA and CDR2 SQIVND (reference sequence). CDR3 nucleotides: TGTGCCAGTAGACGGAGCGGGAACTCCTACGAGCAGTACTTC. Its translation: CASRRSGNSYEQYF.

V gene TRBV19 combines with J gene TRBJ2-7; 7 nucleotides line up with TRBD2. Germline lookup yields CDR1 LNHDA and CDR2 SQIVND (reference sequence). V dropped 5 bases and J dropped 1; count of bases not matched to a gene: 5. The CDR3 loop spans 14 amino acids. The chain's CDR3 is CASSLWEGSYEQYF. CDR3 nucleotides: TGTGCCAGTAGTCTCTGGGAGGGTTCCTACGAGCAGTACTTC.

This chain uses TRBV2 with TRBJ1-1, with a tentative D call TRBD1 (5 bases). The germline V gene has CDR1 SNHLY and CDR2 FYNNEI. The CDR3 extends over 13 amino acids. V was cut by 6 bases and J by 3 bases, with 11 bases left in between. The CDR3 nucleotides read TGTGCCAGCAGCCGGGGGTCGGACACTGAAGCTTTCTTT. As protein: CASSRGSDTEAFF. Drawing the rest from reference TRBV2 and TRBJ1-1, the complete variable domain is EPEVTQTPSHQVTQMGQEVILRCVPISNHLYFYWYRQILGQKVEFLVSFYNNEISEKSEIFDDQFSVERPDGSNFTLKIRSTKLEDSAMYFCASSRGSDTEAFFGQGTRLTVV.

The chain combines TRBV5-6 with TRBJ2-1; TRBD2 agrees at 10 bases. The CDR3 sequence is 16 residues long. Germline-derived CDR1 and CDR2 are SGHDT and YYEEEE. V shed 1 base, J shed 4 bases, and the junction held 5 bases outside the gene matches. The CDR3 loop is CASSLWLAGEYNEQFF. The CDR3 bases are TGTGCCAGCAGCTTGTGGCTAGCGGGGGAATACAATGAGCAGTTCTTC.

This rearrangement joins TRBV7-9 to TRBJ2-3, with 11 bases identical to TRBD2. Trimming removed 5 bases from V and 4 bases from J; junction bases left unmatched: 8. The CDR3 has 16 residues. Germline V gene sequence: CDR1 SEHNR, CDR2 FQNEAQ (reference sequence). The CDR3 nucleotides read TGTGCCAGCAGCAATAGCGGGAGGGCCGGTGCAGATACGCAGTATTTT. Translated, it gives CASSNSGRAGADTQYF.

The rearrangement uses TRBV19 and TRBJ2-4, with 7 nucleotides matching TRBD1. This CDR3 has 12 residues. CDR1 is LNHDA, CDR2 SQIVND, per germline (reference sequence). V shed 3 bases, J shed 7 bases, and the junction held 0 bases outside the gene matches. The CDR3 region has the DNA TGTGCCAGTAGTATCAGGGGGAACATTCAGTACTTC. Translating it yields CASSIRGNIQYF.

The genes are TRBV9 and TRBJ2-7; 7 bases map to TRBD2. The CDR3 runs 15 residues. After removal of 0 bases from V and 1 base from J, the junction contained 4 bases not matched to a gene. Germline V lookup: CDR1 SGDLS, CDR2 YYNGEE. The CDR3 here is CASSVGGSNSYEQYF. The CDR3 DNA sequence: TGTGCCAGCAGCGTAGGCGGGAGTAATTCCTACGAGCAGTACTTC.

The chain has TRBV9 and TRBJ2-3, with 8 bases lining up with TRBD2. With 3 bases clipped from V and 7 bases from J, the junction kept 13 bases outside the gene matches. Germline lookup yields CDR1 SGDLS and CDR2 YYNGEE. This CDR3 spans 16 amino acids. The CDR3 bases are TGTGCCAGCAGCGGACAGCCGGGACTAGAGGGGTATACGCAGTATTTT. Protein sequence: CASSGQPGLEGYTQYF.

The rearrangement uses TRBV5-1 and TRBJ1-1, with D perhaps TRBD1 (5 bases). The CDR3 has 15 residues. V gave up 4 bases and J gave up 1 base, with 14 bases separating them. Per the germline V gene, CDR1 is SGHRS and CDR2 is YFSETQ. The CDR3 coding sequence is TGCGCCAGCAGCGAGATGGGGCCCCCGAACACTGAAGCTTTCTTT. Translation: CASSEMGPPNTEAFF.

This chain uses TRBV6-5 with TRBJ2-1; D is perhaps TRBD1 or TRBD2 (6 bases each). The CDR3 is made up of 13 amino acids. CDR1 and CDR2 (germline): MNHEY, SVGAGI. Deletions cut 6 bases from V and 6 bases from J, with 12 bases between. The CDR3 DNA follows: TGTGCCAGCAGCGGGGGCTTAAGCAATGAGCAGTTCTTC. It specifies CASSGGLSNEQFF.

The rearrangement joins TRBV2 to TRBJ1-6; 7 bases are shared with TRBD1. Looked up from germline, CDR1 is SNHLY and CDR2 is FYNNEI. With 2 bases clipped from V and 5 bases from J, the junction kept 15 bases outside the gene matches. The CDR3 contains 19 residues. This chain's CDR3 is CASSELATRQGRHNSPLHF. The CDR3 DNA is TGTGCCAGCAGTGAACTCGCCACAAGACAGGGACGGCATAATTCACCCCTCCACTTT.

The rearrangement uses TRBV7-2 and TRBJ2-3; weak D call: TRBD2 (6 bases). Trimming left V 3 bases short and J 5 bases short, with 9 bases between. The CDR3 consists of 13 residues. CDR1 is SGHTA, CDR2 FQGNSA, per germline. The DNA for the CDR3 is TGTGCCAGCAGCTTGCGGGGATTAGATACGCAGTATTTT. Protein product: CASSLRGLDTQYF.

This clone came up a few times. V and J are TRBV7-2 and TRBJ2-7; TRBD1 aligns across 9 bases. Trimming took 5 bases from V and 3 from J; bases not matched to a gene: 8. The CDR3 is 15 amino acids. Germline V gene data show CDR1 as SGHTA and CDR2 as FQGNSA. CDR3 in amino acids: CASSPSAGQGYEQYF. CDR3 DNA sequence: TGTGCCAGCAGCCCCTCTGCGGGACAGGGCTACGAGCAGTACTTC.

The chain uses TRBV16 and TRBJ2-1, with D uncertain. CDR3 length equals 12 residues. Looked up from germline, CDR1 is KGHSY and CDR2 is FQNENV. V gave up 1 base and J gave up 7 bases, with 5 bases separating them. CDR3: CASSQFRNEQFF. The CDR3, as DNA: TGTGCCAGCAGCCAATTTAGGAATGAGCAGTTCTTC.

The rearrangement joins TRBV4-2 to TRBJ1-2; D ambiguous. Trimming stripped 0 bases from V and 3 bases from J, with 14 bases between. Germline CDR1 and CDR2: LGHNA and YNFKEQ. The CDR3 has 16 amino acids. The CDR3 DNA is TGTGCCAGCAGCCAAGAGAACGTGGTCGGGTACTATGGCTACACCTTC. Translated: CASSQENVVGYYGYTF.

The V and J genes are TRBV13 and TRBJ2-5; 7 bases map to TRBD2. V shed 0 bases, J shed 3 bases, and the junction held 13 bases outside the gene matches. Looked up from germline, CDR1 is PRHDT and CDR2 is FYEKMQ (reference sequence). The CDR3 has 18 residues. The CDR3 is CASSLGERAGVSEETQYF. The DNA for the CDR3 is TGTGCCAGCAGCTTAGGGGAACGCGCGGGAGTAAGCGAAGAGACCCAGTACTTC. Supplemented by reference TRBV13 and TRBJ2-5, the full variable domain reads AAGVIQSPRHLIKEKRETATLKCYPIPRHDTVYWYQQGPGQDPQFLISFYEKMQSDKGSIPDRFSAQQFSDYHSELNMSSLELGDSALYFCASSLGERAGVSEETQYFGPGTRLLVL.

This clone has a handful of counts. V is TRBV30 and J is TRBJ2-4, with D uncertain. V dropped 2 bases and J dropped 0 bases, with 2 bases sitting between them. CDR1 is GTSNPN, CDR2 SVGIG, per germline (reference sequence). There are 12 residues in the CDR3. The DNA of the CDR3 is TGTGCCTGGAGTAAAGCCAAAAACATTCAGTACTTC. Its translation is CAWSKAKNIQYF.

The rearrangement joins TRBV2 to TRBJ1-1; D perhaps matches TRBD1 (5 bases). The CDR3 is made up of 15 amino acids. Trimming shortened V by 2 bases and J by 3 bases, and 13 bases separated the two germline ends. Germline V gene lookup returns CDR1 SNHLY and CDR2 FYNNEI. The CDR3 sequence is CASSERWGADTEAFF. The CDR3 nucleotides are TGTGCCAGCAGTGAACGGTGGGGCGCGGACACTGAAGCTTTCTTT.

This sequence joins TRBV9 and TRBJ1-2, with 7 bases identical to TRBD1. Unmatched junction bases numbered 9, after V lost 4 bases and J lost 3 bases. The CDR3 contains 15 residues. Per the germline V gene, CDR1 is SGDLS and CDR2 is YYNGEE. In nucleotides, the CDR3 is TGTGCCAGCAGCCCTCTCCGGGACAGCGACTATGGCTACACCTTC. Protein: CASSPLRDSDYGYTF.